What follows are 21 T cell receptor beta chains derived from one specimen sequenced in a study of blood T cell repertoires in COVID-19. Sequencing used immunoSEQ multiplex PCR; TCRdb keeps in-frame clones, though not all of them. Found here are 150,000 to 200,000 clones, around four fifths of them singletons; the top ten hold about 4.9%. Specimen: peripheral blood. These receptors originate from a woman in her thirties with acute or convalescent COVID-19.

The chain is built from TRBV6-5 and TRBJ1-1; 12 positions agree with TRBD1. The trim removed 0 bases at V and 8 bases at J, leaving 7 bases unmatched. In germline, CDR1 is MNHEY, CDR2 SVGAGI. The CDR3 runs to 16 residues. The CDR3 DNA reads as TGTGCCAGCAGTTACTCTGTCGGGACAGGGGGCCTCGAAGCTTTCTTT. Residues: CASSYSVGTGGLEAFF.

This clone showed up just a few times. The chain is built from TRBV7-9 and TRBJ1-1, with 7 positions matching TRBD1. There are 18 residues in the CDR3. The germline V gene has CDR1 SEHNR and CDR2 FQNEAQ (reference sequence). After removal of 1 base from V and 2 bases from J, the junction contained 13 bases not matched to a gene. The CDR3 loop reads CASSLVGFRSGGNTEAFF. CDR3 nucleotide sequence: TGTGCCAGCAGCTTAGTAGGTTTTAGGTCAGGGGGAAACACTGAAGCTTTCTTT.

The chain is built from TRBV28 and TRBJ2-7; TRBD1 aligns across 9 bases. CDR3 size: 15 residues. V dropped 3 bases and J dropped 5; count of bases not matched to a gene: 8. Germline CDR1 reads MDHEN; CDR2 reads SYDVKM. The chain's CDR3 is CASSFPGTGNHEQYF. The CDR3, as DNA: TGTGCCAGCAGTTTCCCCGGGACAGGGAACCACGAGCAGTACTTC.

The V and J genes are TRBV6-5 and TRBJ1-6; perhaps TRBD1 as D (5 bases). This CDR3 region has 14 residues. The V gene lost 6 bases and the J gene lost 11 bases, with 17 bases spanning the gap. CDR1 and CDR2 from the germline V gene are MNHEY and SVGAGI. The CDR3 protein is CASSLGGSKPPLHF. The CDR3 DNA reads as TGTGCCAGCAGCTTGGGGGGGAGTAAGCCACCCCTCCACTTT.

The V and J genes are TRBV4-1 and TRBJ2-1, with a weak D call TRBD1 (7 bases). Per the germline V gene, CDR1 is MGHRA and CDR2 is YSYEKL. V was trimmed by 4 bases and J by 3 bases, leaving 13 bases between them. This CDR3 contains 15 residues. CDR3 DNA: TGCGCCAGCAGCCGTACCAGGGGGGACTACAATGAGCAGTTCTTC. The encoded protein is CASSRTRGDYNEQFF.

The chain has TRBV7-9 and TRBJ2-3; D unclear. The ends were cut back, 0 bases at V and 2 bases at J, with 12 bases in the middle. CDR3 length: 16 residues. Germline V gene data show CDR1 as SEHNR and CDR2 as FQNEAQ (reference sequence). The CDR3 nucleotides are TGTGCCAGCAGCTTAGCCTCCCTTTACTTCACAGATACGCAGTATTTT. It is translated as CASSLASLYFTDTQYF. Filled out from reference TRBV7-9 and TRBJ2-3, the complete variable domain reads DTGVSQNPRHKITKRGQNVTFRCDPISEHNRLYWYRQTLGQGPEFLTYFQNEAQLEKSRLLSDRFSAERPKGSFSTLEIQRTEQGDSAMYLCASSLASLYFTDTQYFGPGTRLTVL.

DNA for the CDR3: TGTGCCACCAGTGGTAATAGCGAATACAATGAGCAGTTCTTC. It translates to CATSGNSEYNEQFF. V usage is TRBV24-1 and J usage is TRBJ2-1; tentative D call: TRBD2 (5 bases). The CDR3 is made up of 14 amino acids. CDR1 is KGHDR, CDR2 SFDVKD, per germline. The ends were cut back, 5 bases at V and 4 bases at J, with 11 bases in the middle.

The V and J genes are TRBV2 and TRBJ1-4; 7 bases line up with TRBD1. The CDR3 length is 14 residues. Germline V gives CDR1 SNHLY, CDR2 FYNNEI. After removal of 6 bases from V and 4 bases from J, the junction contained 5 bases not matched to a gene. The DNA for the CDR3 is TGTGCCAGCAGATGGGACAGCAGTAATGAAAAACTGTTTTTT. Its protein product is CASRWDSSNEKLFF.

The sample holds one count of this clone. The gene calls are TRBV7-2 and TRBJ2-7; 8 positions match TRBD1. V was clipped by 6 bases and J by 2 bases; unmatched bases: 9. The germline V gene has CDR1 SGHTA and CDR2 FQGNSA. This CDR3 is 15 amino acids long. This chain's CDR3 is CASSLGTGATYEQYF. The CDR3 coding sequence is TGTGCCAGCAGTCTCGGGACAGGAGCGACCTACGAGCAGTACTTC.

The V call is TRBV6-5, the J call TRBJ1-2; 7 bases are a match to TRBD1. The CDR3 consists of 13 residues. V gave up 6 bases and J gave up 8 bases; unmatched junction bases: 9. Germline values: CDR1 MNHEY, CDR2 SVGAGI. This chain's CDR3 is CASRETGRIGYTF. The CDR3 DNA reads as TGTGCCAGCAGAGAGACAGGGAGGATCGGCTACACCTTC.

This clone was recorded once. This chain links TRBV28 with TRBJ2-1, with 7 bases identical to TRBD1. The J segment lost 0 bases and the V segment lost 6 bases, leaving 5 bases of the junction unmatched. Germline V lookup: CDR1 MDHEN, CDR2 SYDVKM. The CDR3 consists of 15 residues. DNA of the CDR3: TGTGCCAGCAGAAGGGGGCGGAGCTCCTACAATGAGCAGTTCTTC. Encoded protein: CASRRGRSSYNEQFF.

This chain joins TRBV6-1 and TRBJ2-3; D is ambiguous. V lost 1 base and J 3 bases, leaving 14 bases between the germline ends. CDR1 MNHNS and CDR2 SASEGT come from the germline V gene. This CDR3 is 16 amino acids long. The CDR3 is CASSEDGFARTDTQYF. The CDR3 DNA follows: TGTGCCAGCAGTGAAGATGGGTTCGCTAGGACAGATACGCAGTATTTT.

The chain couples TRBV13 to TRBJ2-7; D is unresolved. The length of the CDR3 is 14 residues. With 0 bases removed from V and 3 bases from J, the gap between germline ends came to 9 bases. Germline CDR1 PRHDT, CDR2 FYEKMQ (reference sequence). DNA for the CDR3: TGTGCCAGCAGCTTAGGCGTCTACCACTACGAGCAGTACTTC. Amino acid sequence: CASSLGVYHYEQYF. Variable domain in full (rest from reference TRBV13 and TRBJ2-7): AAGVIQSPRHLIKEKRETATLKCYPIPRHDTVYWYQQGPGQDPQFLISFYEKMQSDKGSIPDRFSAQQFSDYHSELNMSSLELGDSALYFCASSLGVYHYEQYFGPGTRLTVT.

The chain carries TRBV2 and TRBJ2-3; 8 positions agree with TRBD2. The CDR3 covers 16 residues. The J segment lost 0 bases and the V segment lost 7 bases, leaving 9 bases of the junction unmatched. The V gene's germline CDR1 is SNHLY and CDR2 FYNNEI. The CDR3 region has the DNA TGTGCCAGCACTCGGGAGGCTAGCGGGAGCACAGATACGCAGTATTTT. Translating it yields CASTREASGSTDTQYF.

CDR3 amino acids: CASSLRGYNSPLHF. The CDR3 nucleotides are TGTGCCAGCAGTTTACGCGGTTATAATTCACCCCTCCACTTT. The rearrangement joins TRBV28 to TRBJ1-6, with unresolved D. The CDR3 is made up of 14 amino acids. Germline CDR1 MDHEN, CDR2 SYDVKM. Trimming pared 2 bases from V and 4 bases from J, leaving 6 bases between.

This rearrangement joins TRBV2 to TRBJ2-1; 7 nucleotides agree with TRBD2. Germline CDR1 reads SNHLY; CDR2 reads FYNNEI. The trim removed 8 bases at V and 2 bases at J, leaving 9 bases unmatched. This CDR3 comprises 15 residues. CDR3 DNA sequence: TGTGCCAGCGAAACGGGAGCGGGGACCTACAATGAGCAGTTCTTC. It codes for CASETGAGTYNEQFF.

The rearrangement links TRBV7-9 to TRBJ2-1; TRBD1 matches at 7 bases. This CDR3 comprises 15 residues. V lost 3 bases, J lost 5 bases, and 7 bases stayed unmatched. CDR1 and CDR2 (germline): SEHNR, FQNEAQ (reference sequence). CDR3 DNA sequence: TGTGCCAGCAGCTTTAACGGACAGGTTCACAATGAGCAGTTCTTC. This encodes CASSFNGQVHNEQFF.

The chain is built from TRBV5-4 and TRBJ1-1; possibly TRBD1 for D (5 bases). The CDR3 loop spans 14 amino acids. Trimming shortened V by 1 base and J by 4 bases, and 11 bases separated the two germline ends. Germline V lookup: CDR1 SGHNT, CDR2 YYREEE (reference sequence). The CDR3 DNA reads TGTGCCAGCAGCTTGAGGGGTTCCAGCACTGAAGCTTTCTTT. Residues: CASSLRGSSTEAFF.

The chain uses TRBV30 and TRBJ2-7, with D tentatively TRBD1 (5 bases). Deletions cut 0 bases from V and 3 bases from J, with 9 bases between. The CDR3 extends over 13 amino acids. In germline, CDR1 is GTSNPN, CDR2 SVGIG (reference sequence). This chain's CDR3 is CAWSVGQNYEQYF. The CDR3, as DNA: TGTGCCTGGAGTGTGGGGCAGAACTACGAGCAGTACTTC.

This chain connects TRBV19 to TRBJ2-1; D perhaps matches TRBD2 (7 bases). The CDR3 runs to 13 residues. Germline-derived CDR1 and CDR2 are LNHDA and SQIVND (reference sequence). With 8 bases removed from V and 3 bases from J, the gap between germline ends came to 11 bases. The CDR3: CASERGGYNEQFF. CDR3 nucleotide sequence: TGTGCCAGTGAGAGGGGGGGCTACAATGAGCAGTTCTTC.

The rearrangement links TRBV2 to TRBJ1-2, with a weak D call TRBD1 (5 bases). This CDR3 spans 15 amino acids. Germline CDR1 and CDR2: SNHLY and FYNNEI. Trimming cost V 6 bases and J 4 bases, with 18 bases left between them. The CDR3 protein is CASRGGRLNAYGYTF. CDR3 in DNA: TGTGCCAGCAGGGGGGGAAGACTAAACGCCTATGGCTACACCTTC.